The 29 T cell receptor beta chains below come from one sample, sequenced in a study of chemoradiotherapy in HPV16-positive cancers. Some clones are missing from TCRdb's copy, which holds only in-frame ones; the method was immunoSEQ multiplex PCR. The table has around 5,600 clones, over 65% seen once. The sample consisted of tumor tissue, taken from a patient who underwent chemoradiotherapy. The receptors here all came from a human donor with HPV-associated anogenital cancer.

In this sample, this clone turned up a few times. The chain uses TRBV28 and TRBJ1-1; 8 bases agree with TRBD1. The CDR3 consists of 14 residues. The V and J ends lost 2 bases and 5 bases, in that order; junction bases with no gene match: 4. CDR1 is MDHEN, CDR2 SYDVKM, per germline. CDR3 DNA sequence: TGTGCCAGCAGTTTAACAGGGGGGCAAACTGAAGCTTTCTTT. Protein sequence: CASSLTGGQTEAFF.

The genes are TRBV5-1 and TRBJ2-1, with 12 bases matching TRBD2. Germline V gives CDR1 SGHRS, CDR2 YFSETQ. V was clipped by 0 bases and J by 12 bases; unmatched bases: 10. The CDR3 consists of 16 residues. As DNA, the CDR3 is TGCGCCAGCAGCTTGGCCCCTAGCGGGAGGGGGGAAACGCAGTTCTTC. Translation gives CASSLAPSGRGETQFF.

The rearrangement uses TRBV6-6 and TRBJ2-1, with 7 bases lining up with TRBD2. Germline V gene sequence: CDR1 MNHNY, CDR2 SVGAGI (reference sequence). The CDR3 is made up of 15 amino acids. Unmatched junction bases numbered 7, after V lost 8 bases and J lost 0 bases. CDR3 region: CASRAGESSYNEQFF. CDR3 DNA sequence: TGTGCCAGCCGGGCGGGAGAAAGCTCCTACAATGAGCAGTTCTTC.

This clone appeared a few times. V gene TRBV7-3 combines with J gene TRBJ2-5; the match to TRBD2 covers 7 bases. V gave up 1 base and J gave up 5 bases; unmatched junction bases: 7. CDR1 is SGHTA and CDR2 is FQGTGA in the germline V gene. This CDR3 region has 15 residues. The CDR3 here is CASSLNGGGVETQYF. The CDR3 nucleotides read TGTGCCAGCAGCTTAAATGGTGGGGGGGTGGAGACCCAGTACTTC.

The chain combines TRBV6-1 with TRBJ2-7; tentative D call: TRBD2 (6 bases). In germline, CDR1 is MNHNS, CDR2 SASEGT. This CDR3 has 13 amino acids. The ends were cut back, 5 bases at V and 0 bases at J, with 8 bases in the middle. CDR3 sequence reads: CASSLADSYEQYF. For the CDR3, the DNA is TGTGCCAGCAGTTTAGCGGACTCCTACGAGCAGTACTTC.

The V call is TRBV4-2, the J call TRBJ2-2; 11 nucleotides agree with TRBD2. This CDR3 comprises 16 residues. Trimming at V came to 1 base and at J to 4 bases, leaving 2 bases not matched to a gene. CDR1 LGHNA and CDR2 YNFKEQ come from the germline V gene. As DNA, the CDR3 is TGTGCCAGCAGCCAAGGACTAGCGGGGACCACCGGGGAGCTGTTTTTT. Translated: CASSQGLAGTTGELFF.

The rearrangement links TRBV9 to TRBJ2-3; 13 nucleotides align to TRBD2. The V gene end was trimmed by 0 bases and the J gene end by 5 bases; junction bases not matched to a gene: 9. CDR1 and CDR2 from the germline V gene are SGDLS and YYNGEE. The CDR3 is 18 residues long. The CDR3 nucleotides read TGTGCCAGCAGCGTAGCCCCCGGACTAGCGGGAGCCAAAGATACGCAGTATTTT. Translation gives CASSVAPGLAGAKDTQYF.

This chain connects TRBV6-5 to TRBJ2-7; D gene uncertain. This CDR3 has 13 residues. Germline V gene lookup returns CDR1 MNHEY and CDR2 SVGAGI. V was trimmed by 2 bases and J by 3 bases, leaving 8 bases between them. Here the CDR3 reads CASSYQNSYEQYF. The CDR3 DNA is TGTGCCAGCAGTTACCAGAACAGCTACGAGCAGTACTTC.

This chain links TRBV15 with TRBJ1-2; D may be TRBD1 (6 bases). Trimming took off 0 bases at V and 2 bases at J, with 16 bases between the two ends. Germline CDR1 is LNHNV and CDR2 is YYDKDF (reference sequence). The CDR3 has 17 amino acids. The CDR3 loop reads CATSRDRGGGWNYGYTF. The CDR3 DNA sequence: TGTGCCACCAGCAGAGATCGGGGGGGCGGTTGGAACTATGGCTACACCTTC.

The chain carries TRBV5-4 and TRBJ1-6; possible D gene TRBD1, 6 bases. The germline V gene has CDR1 SGHNT and CDR2 YYREEE (reference sequence). V lost 0 bases and J 10 bases, leaving 11 bases between the germline ends. This CDR3 spans 14 amino acids. The CDR3 is CASSLDRVGSPLHF. As DNA, the CDR3 is TGTGCCAGCAGCTTGGACAGGGTAGGATCACCCCTCCACTTT.

This clone qualifies as large. This rearrangement joins TRBV9 to TRBJ2-7, with 12 bases that match TRBD2. Germline assignment: CDR1 SGDLS and CDR2 YYNGEE. The CDR3 is made up of 17 amino acids. Germline trimming cut 4 bases from V and 0 bases from J; bases unmatched to any gene: 8. The CDR3 sequence is CASSFTSGRSSSYEQYF. Here the CDR3 DNA reads TGTGCCAGCAGCTTTACTAGCGGGAGGTCAAGCTCCTACGAGCAGTACTTC.

V and J are TRBV19 and TRBJ2-5; D gene uncertain. Gene TRBJ2-7 matches the end of the DNA better, so the J call may be wrong. CDR3 length equals 14 residues. The germline gives CDR1 LNHDA, CDR2 SQIVND (reference sequence). CDR3 nucleotides: TGTGCCAGTAGTATTCTACAGTCCCCCTACGAGCAGTACTTC. Its translation: CASSILQSPYEQYF.

The V and J genes are TRBV6-1 and TRBJ2-7; D remains ambiguous. CDR1 MNHNS and CDR2 SASEGT come from the germline V gene. V was shortened by 7 bases and J by 3 bases, with 7 bases between the two germline ends. The CDR3 extends over 11 amino acids. The CDR3 reads CASTHFYEQYF. CDR3 nucleotide sequence: TGTGCCAGCACCCACTTCTACGAGCAGTACTTC.

The sample holds a few counts of this clone. The rearrangement links TRBV5-4 to TRBJ2-3, with D tentatively TRBD2 (5 bases). Germline CDR1 is SGHNT and CDR2 is YYREEE (reference sequence). V was clipped by 1 base and J by 0 bases, with 9 bases between them. The CDR3 is 15 amino acids. The CDR3 sequence is CASSLMGASTDTQYF. The CDR3 DNA reads TGTGCCAGCAGCTTGATGGGAGCTAGCACAGATACGCAGTATTTT.

This chain uses TRBV5-1 with TRBJ2-2, with 10 bases that match TRBD1. The CDR3 covers 17 residues. Germline CDR1 is SGHRS and CDR2 is YFSETQ. Trimming at V came to 1 base and at J to 4 bases, leaving 7 bases not matched to a gene. CDR3 protein: CASSLSGTGDPTGELFF. The CDR3 DNA follows: TGCGCCAGCAGCTTGTCCGGGACAGGGGATCCCACCGGGGAGCTGTTTTTT.

The chain carries TRBV27 and TRBJ2-5; D may be TRBD1 (6 bases). Germline V CDR1 and CDR2: MNHEY, SMNVEV (reference sequence). The CDR3 is 14 amino acids. The V and J ends lost 6 bases and 4 bases respectively, with 15 bases between them. In nucleotides, the CDR3 is TGTGCCAGCAGAGCAGGACAGTTCCGAGAGACCCAGTACTTC. Its translation is CASRAGQFRETQYF.

V and J are TRBV6-4 and TRBJ2-3; D remains ambiguous. The V gene's germline CDR1 is MRHNA and CDR2 SNTAGT. The V end lost 6 bases, the J end lost 0 bases, and 13 bases lay between the germline ends. CDR3 length: 15 residues. CDR3 region: CASRASGSSTDTQYF. Written as DNA, the CDR3 is TGTGCCAGCAGAGCGTCTGGGTCCAGCACAGATACGCAGTATTTT.

In its sample, this clone was seen once. The rearrangement uses TRBV19 and TRBJ2-7, with TRBD2 identical over 7 bases. There are 14 residues in the CDR3. The V segment lost 3 bases and the J segment 3 bases; nucleotides outside the gene matches: 5. Looked up from germline, CDR1 is LNHDA and CDR2 is SQIVND (reference sequence). The CDR3 bases are TGTGCCAGTAGTATGGGGAGGGCGGACTACGAGCAGTACTTC. Its translation is CASSMGRADYEQYF.

The chain carries TRBV28 and TRBJ2-1; a weak D match, TRBD1 (5 bases). With 3 bases removed from V and 0 bases from J, the gap between germline ends came to 15 bases. The CDR3 has 17 amino acids. CDR1 is MDHEN and CDR2 is SYDVKM in the germline V gene. The CDR3, as DNA: TGTGCCAGCAGTTTGGGCGGACACCCAAGCTCCTACAATGAGCAGTTCTTC. Translated, it gives CASSLGGHPSSYNEQFF.

This chain connects TRBV5-1 to TRBJ2-5; a possible D gene is TRBD2 (5 bases). CDR1 is SGHRS and CDR2 is YFSETQ in the germline V gene. V was cut by 0 bases and J by 5 bases, with 8 bases left in between. The CDR3 sequence is 13 residues long. In DNA form, the CDR3 reads TGCGCCAGCAGCTTGGTGAGGGAGGAGACCCAGTACTTC. It codes for CASSLVREETQYF.

The chain couples TRBV6-1 to TRBJ1-1; unclear D gene. The CDR3 is 13 amino acids. Germline assignment: CDR1 MNHNS and CDR2 SASEGT. Trimming removed 2 bases at V and 4 bases at J, with 8 bases between. The DNA for the CDR3 is TGTGCCAGCAGTGAATATGGGGTCACTGAAGCTTTCTTT. Amino acids: CASSEYGVTEAFF.

This clone has more than one count but fewer than ten. The chain uses TRBV19 and TRBJ2-2; 10 nucleotides match TRBD1. Per the germline V gene, CDR1 is LNHDA and CDR2 is SQIVND (reference sequence). The CDR3 consists of 17 residues. V gave up 5 bases and J gave up 7 bases; unmatched junction bases: 13. This CDR3 is CASSDLGTGVSNGELFF. In nucleotides, the CDR3 is TGTGCCAGTAGTGACCTCGGGACAGGGGTCTCTAACGGGGAGCTGTTTTTT.

The chain employs TRBV4-3 and TRBJ2-3, with TRBD2 matching 14 bases. The CDR3 is 19 amino acids. Trimming at V came to 1 base and at J to 4 bases, leaving 10 bases not matched to a gene. CDR1 and CDR2 (germline): LGHNA, YSLEER. The chain's CDR3 is CASSQGGLAGGYWSDTQYF. Written as DNA, the CDR3 is TGCGCCAGCAGCCAAGGCGGACTAGCGGGGGGCTACTGGTCAGATACGCAGTATTTT.

The chain links TRBV9 to TRBJ1-4; the match to TRBD1 covers 7 bases. V gave up 3 bases and J gave up 3 bases; unmatched junction bases: 8. CDR3 length: 16 residues. Germline V gene data show CDR1 as SGDLS and CDR2 as YYNGEE. The CDR3 here is CASSERNRGPNEKLFF. DNA of the CDR3: TGTGCCAGCAGCGAGAGGAACAGGGGTCCTAATGAAAAACTGTTTTTT.

In its sample, this clone was seen a few times. This chain links TRBV21-1 with TRBJ1-1. TRBV21-1 is tagged as a pseudogene. CDR3 length equals 18 residues. CDR3 bases: TGTGCCAGCAGCAAAGCAACGGGACCCTCGCACTTGAACACTGAAGCTTTCTTT. Protein: CASSKATGPSHLNTEAFF.

The chain employs TRBV7-2 and TRBJ2-7; TRBD2 agrees at 10 bases. Unmatched junction bases numbered 10, after V lost 5 bases and J lost 6 bases. Germline V gene data show CDR1 as SGHTA and CDR2 as FQGNSA. This CDR3 region has 15 residues. CDR3 coding DNA: TGTGCCAGCAGCAAGTCCGGGACTAGCGCGCTCGAGCAGTACTTC. This sequence encodes CASSKSGTSALEQYF.

In its sample, this clone was seen a few times. V usage is TRBV7-8 and J usage is TRBJ2-2, with TRBD2 matching 10 bases. CDR1 is SGHVS, CDR2 FQNEAQ, per germline. The ends lost 4 bases at V and 6 bases at J; junction bases unmatched: 5. The CDR3 covers 15 residues. The CDR3 DNA is TGTGCCAGCAGCTCAACTAGCGGGATCCCCGGGGAGCTGTTTTTT. Its protein is CASSSTSGIPGELFF.

The CDR3 loop is CASSSSDRSYGYTF. In nucleotides, the CDR3 is TGTGCCAGCAGCTCCTCGGACAGGTCCTATGGCTACACCTTC. This rearrangement joins TRBV11-2 to TRBJ1-2, with TRBD1 matching over 7 bases. CDR1 and CDR2 from the germline V gene are SGHAT and FQNNGV. This CDR3 is 14 amino acids long. V shed 4 bases, J shed 4 bases, and the junction held 6 bases outside the gene matches.

The chain carries TRBV5-6 and TRBJ2-5, with 8 bases that match TRBD1. V was clipped by 4 bases and J by 1 base; unmatched bases: 9. This CDR3 contains 16 residues. Germline loops: CDR1 SGHDT, CDR2 YYEEEE. CDR3 in DNA: TGTGCCAGCAGCGCCCCCCACAGGGGGGCCCAAGAGACCCAGTACTTC. It is translated as CASSAPHRGAQETQYF.